This entry lists 14 T cell receptor beta chains sequenced from one sample in a study of blood T cell repertoires in COVID-19. Assay used: immunoSEQ multiplex PCR; TCRdb lists only in-frame clones, some missing. Altogether some 40,000 clones are present, around 90% being singletons, with the ten largest covering over 0.3%. The sequenced sample was peripheral blood. These receptors were collected from a man in his fifties or sixties with COVID-19, enrolled during active disease.

The genes are TRBV2 and TRBJ1-1; D perhaps matches TRBD1 (5 bases). This CDR3 spans 13 amino acids. The ends were cut back, 3 bases at V and 3 bases at J, with 8 bases in the middle. Looked up from germline, CDR1 is SNHLY and CDR2 is FYNNEI. The CDR3 coding sequence is TGTGCCAGCAGTGAGCAGGGCGACACTGAAGCTTTCTTT. Translated, it gives CASSEQGDTEAFF.

The chain couples TRBV23-1 to TRBJ1-2; 7 bases agree with TRBD1. TRBV23-1 carries the ORF label, with uncertain function. The CDR3 extends over 13 amino acids. Unmatched junction bases numbered 6, after V lost 4 bases and J lost 7 bases. CDR3 bases: TGCGCCAGCAGTCTCAAGGGGGCGGGTGGCTACACCTTC. This sequence encodes CASSLKGAGGYTF.

Details on this clone: Other DNA sequences of this sample code for an identical CDR3. V is TRBV7-2 and J is TRBJ2-5; 11 nucleotides align to TRBD2. The CDR3 extends over 15 amino acids. Unmatched junction bases numbered 2, after V lost 3 bases and J lost 2 bases. The germline CDR1 and CDR2 sequences are SGHTA and FQGNSA. CDR3 nucleotides: TGTGCCAGCAGCTTGACTAGCGGGGTACAAGAGACCCAGTACTTC. Its protein is CASSLTSGVQETQYF.

The chain joins TRBV30 to TRBJ1-1; 7 bases are a match to TRBD1. Trimming at V came to 0 bases and at J to 9 bases, leaving 7 bases not matched to a gene. CDR3 length: 13 residues. Germline assignment: CDR1 GTSNPN and CDR2 SVGIG (reference sequence). CDR3 DNA: TGTGCCTGGAGTGTCCTCGGGGGACAGAAAGCTTTCTTT. Translation: CAWSVLGGQKAFF.

CDR3 loop: CASSQDLLAGITDTQYF. The CDR3, as DNA: TGTGCCAGCAGCCAAGATCTCCTAGCGGGAATCACAGATACGCAGTATTTT. The chain carries TRBV3-1 (or the pseudogene TRBV3-2) and TRBJ2-3; 9 nucleotides align to TRBD2. Germline trimming cut 0 bases from V and 2 bases from J; bases unmatched to any gene: 6. Looked up from germline, CDR1 is LGHDT and CDR2 is YNNKEL (reference sequence). CDR3 length: 17 residues.

V and J are TRBV3-1 (or the pseudogene TRBV3-2) and TRBJ1-4, with D unresolved. The CDR3 sequence is 15 residues long. The V end lost 0 bases, the J end lost 7 bases, and 12 bases lay between the germline ends. Germline loops: CDR1 LGHDT, CDR2 YNNKEL (reference sequence). This CDR3 reads CASSQDYGRAEKLFF. CDR3 DNA sequence: TGTGCCAGCAGCCAAGATTACGGGCGGGCTGAAAAACTGTTTTTT.

V is TRBV2 and J is TRBJ1-1; 7 bases agree with TRBD1. The germline V gene has CDR1 SNHLY and CDR2 FYNNEI. The J segment lost 1 base and the V segment lost 6 bases, leaving 5 bases of the junction unmatched. This CDR3 spans 14 amino acids. CDR3 amino acids: CASSQDRTNTEAFF. The CDR3 nucleotides read TGTGCCAGCAGCCAGGACAGGACGAACACTGAAGCTTTCTTT.

The rearrangement uses TRBV5-1 and TRBJ2-1, with a weak D call TRBD2 (6 bases). The CDR3 extends over 16 amino acids. V gave up 0 bases and J gave up 0 bases, with 10 bases separating them. The germline CDR1 and CDR2 sequences are SGHRS and YFSETQ. The CDR3 loop reads CASSLAVRGSYNEQFF. CDR3 coding DNA: TGCGCCAGCAGCTTGGCTGTGCGGGGCTCCTACAATGAGCAGTTCTTC.

The chain couples TRBV6-5 to TRBJ2-7, with D possibly being TRBD2 (7 bases). Trimming removed 7 bases at V and 1 base at J, with 14 bases between. This CDR3 has 14 amino acids. From germline, CDR1 is MNHEY and CDR2 SVGAGI. In DNA form, the CDR3 reads TGTGCCAGCACTTCCGAGGGGGGGTCCTACGAGCAGTACTTC. This sequence encodes CASTSEGGSYEQYF.

This clone was recorded once. The chain has TRBV2 and TRBJ1-1, with unresolved D. This CDR3 is built from 13 residues. Looked up from germline, CDR1 is SNHLY and CDR2 is FYNNEI. With 7 bases removed from V and 1 base from J, the gap between germline ends came to 10 bases. The CDR3 is CASNSLRNTEAFF. DNA of the CDR3: TGTGCCAGCAACAGCCTCCGGAACACTGAAGCTTTCTTT.

In this sample, this clone turned up a few times. CDR3 DNA: TGTGCCAGCAGCCCACAGACTAGCGGGAATCTAAACACCGGGGAGCTGTTTTTT. Translated, it gives CASSPQTSGNLNTGELFF. This sequence joins TRBV4-2 and TRBJ2-2; 11 nucleotides match TRBD2. V lost 4 bases and J lost 2; bases outside the gene matches: 9. Germline CDR1 is LGHNA and CDR2 is YNFKEQ. This CDR3 spans 18 amino acids.

The rearrangement links TRBV4-3 to TRBJ1-3; D ambiguous. Trimming took off 0 bases at V and 8 bases at J, with 8 bases between the two ends. Germline CDR1 reads LGHNA; CDR2 reads YSLEER. The CDR3 sequence is 13 residues long. The CDR3 spells CASSQEEGDTIYF. CDR3 in DNA: TGCGCCAGCAGCCAAGAGGAGGGAGACACCATATATTTT.

This chain joins TRBV4-1 and TRBJ1-1, with 8 bases that match TRBD1. The CDR3 has 15 amino acids. V was clipped by 4 bases and J by 1 base; unmatched bases: 5. The germline gives CDR1 MGHRA, CDR2 YSYEKL. The CDR3 is CASSRGQGRNTEAFF. The CDR3 nucleotides read TGCGCCAGCAGCCGAGGACAGGGCAGGAACACTGAAGCTTTCTTT.

This chain connects TRBV7-2 to TRBJ1-4; D gene unclear. This CDR3 is built from 14 residues. CDR1 and CDR2 (germline): SGHTA, FQGNSA. Trimming removed 4 bases at V and 8 bases at J, with 14 bases between. CDR3: CASSSTRAGEKLFF. The CDR3 bases are TGTGCCAGCAGCTCCACGAGGGCTGGGGAAAAACTGTTTTTT.